These 2 T cell receptor beta chains were sequenced from one sample in a study of identical twins. TCRdb used MiXCR to reprocess the 5' RACE reads, holding one entry per CDR3 protein. The sample carries about 240,000 distinct CDR3 sequences, about 12% recorded once. Separately, the same data were catalogued under a study of yellow fever vaccine responses in identical twins.

The sequencing sample was made of memory (CD45RO+) T cells sorted from blood. Receptors originate from a woman aged 18 to 35 in good health.

This sequence joins TRBV5-1 and TRBJ2-1, with 9 bases identical to TRBD2. CDR1 is SGHRS, CDR2 YFSETQ, per germline. The CDR3 contains 16 residues. V gave up 4 bases and J gave up 6 bases; unmatched junction bases: 11. Written as DNA, the CDR3 is TGCGCCAGCAGCCGTTTTGCGGGGGGGGCCTCCAATGAGCAGTTCTTC. It translates to CASSRFAGGASNEQFF.

This clonotype has at least ten counts. The gene calls are TRBV28 and TRBJ2-3; 7 bases align to TRBD2. Germline V lookup: CDR1 MDHEN, CDR2 SYDVKM. The junction had 10 bases not matched to a gene; V was cut back by 2 bases and J by 5 bases. The CDR3 runs to 16 residues. The CDR3 protein is CASSLPAGPGGDTQYF. The CDR3 DNA reads TGTGCCAGCAGTTTACCAGCGGGGCCGGGAGGAGATACGCAGTATTTT. Supplemented by reference TRBV28 and TRBJ2-3, the full variable domain reads DVKVTQSSRYLVKRTGEKVFLECVQDMDHENMFWYRQDPGLGLRLIYFSYDVKMKEKGDIPEGYSVSREKKERFSLILESASTNQTSMYLCASSLPAGPGGDTQYFGPGTRLTVL.